What follows is one TCR beta chain and its context. The sample originates from a study of blood T cell repertoires in COVID-19. Study at large: The cDNA or gDNA used as material had been derived from T cells, B-cell-depleted T cells, or PBMCs.

Trimming cost V 7 bases and J 3 bases, with 16 bases left between them. Germline V CDR1 and CDR2: MNHEY, SVGAGI. The CDR3 totals 15 residues. How the authors handled the data: The authors estimated nucleated cell counts from reference gene primer amplification. Sequencing was performed with immunoSEQ multiplex PCR; in TCRdb, only in-frame clones are kept and a portion is missing. V and J calls and clone size are given by that table; D and trimming were obtained from the DNA. The data hold approximately 220,000 clones, with 85% to 90% observed a single time. The chain joins TRBV6-5 to TRBJ1-3; tentatively, D is TRBD1 (5 bases). This clonotype originated in a woman aged 30 to 39 with acute COVID-19. The sequencing sample was made of PBMCs or T cells enriched from blood (not recorded which). CDR3 in amino acids: CASTSSGGVGNTIYF. In DNA, the CDR3 is TGTGCCAGCACCTCTTCGGGGGGGGTTGGAAACACCATATATTTT.